This T cell receptor (beta chain) was captured in a study of blood T cell repertoires in COVID-19 (dated by TCRdb to 2018 to 2020). Regarding the research as a whole: Samples covering the acute and convalescent phases of COVID-19 were provided by collaborators in the United States, Italy and Spain. The material from the prospective study consisted of cDNA or gDNA derived from T cells, B-cell-depleted T cells, or PBMCs. The dataset comprised deeply sampled blood TCRbeta repertoires from subjects exposed to, actively infected with, or recovered from COVID-19. The repertoires were released in a freely available public database meant as a resource for research on the immune response to SARS-CoV-2. The samples were drawn from two sources: the first 160 participants of the ongoing ImmuneRACE study, and 1,000 to 1,500 subjects contributed by 6 global collaborators. A de-identified subject ID, COVID-19 status, age in years and sex were almost always included in the sample metadata. HLA class I and class II types, where available, came from metadata supplied by the sample provider rather than from assay-based typing.

The germline V gene sets CDR1 to SGHDT and CDR2 to YYEEEE. At the junction V is shortened by 0 bases and J by 9 bases, with 16 bases in between. The CDR3, from cysteine to phenylalanine, totals 16 residues. Just CDR3 DNA is preserved here, 48 bases in frame from base 1. Broad study findings and their caveats: Clinical and demographic metadata were provided uncurated, with the amount varying by source and participant.

The collaborating institutions used their own protocols to collect whole blood in K2EDTA tubes. For TCRbeta analysis, collaborators shipped samples in one of three forms: frozen whole blood, isolated PBMCs, or DNA extracted from either of those sample types. About this clone: The clone's antigen remains unknown. Per-nucleotide qualities are absent, and no much larger clonotype sits a single base away.

The immunoSEQ Assay, a bias-controlled multiplex PCR, was used to amplify TCRbeta CDR3 regions from genomic DNA. In the authors' own workflow: Within the assay, amplification of reference gene primers was used to estimate how many nucleated cells each sample contained. To quantify the absolute abundance of each unique TCRbeta CDR3 rearrangement, sequence reads were collapsed and filtered. Productive Simpson clonality was computed per sample as the square root of Simpson's diversity index over productive rearrangements. TCRdb's version of the immuneACCESS table is confined to in-frame rearrangements and falls short of the full clone set. An unresolved V gene accounts for under half of the shortfall where checked; the remainder is of unknown origin. Clone size and the V and J calls come from that table; the DNA yielded D and trimming. In this sample the table shows 300,000 or so clones, roughly 91% of which occur a single time. 1% of the sample is in the top ten clones.

The rearrangement joined TRBV5-6 to TRBJ1-6; matching of 6 bases hints at TRBD1 as the D gene. Material for sequencing was peripheral blood. This clonotype was sampled from a man in his fifties with active or convalescent COVID-19. CDR3 region: CASSLVQGRTASPLHF. The DNA sequence is TGTGCCAGCAGCTTGGTCCAGGGGCGCACCGCTTCACCCCTCCACTTT.